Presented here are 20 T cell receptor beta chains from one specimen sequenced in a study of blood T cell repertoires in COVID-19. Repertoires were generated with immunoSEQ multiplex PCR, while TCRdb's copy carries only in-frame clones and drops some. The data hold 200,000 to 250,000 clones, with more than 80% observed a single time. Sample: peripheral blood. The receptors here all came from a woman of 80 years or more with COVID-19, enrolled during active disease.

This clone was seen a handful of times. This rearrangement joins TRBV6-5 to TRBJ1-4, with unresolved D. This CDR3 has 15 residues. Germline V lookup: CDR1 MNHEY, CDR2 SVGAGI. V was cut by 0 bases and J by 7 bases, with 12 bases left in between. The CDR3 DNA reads TGTGCCAGCAGTTACTCACGGGCGGGTAGTGAAAAACTGTTTTTT. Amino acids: CASSYSRAGSEKLFF.

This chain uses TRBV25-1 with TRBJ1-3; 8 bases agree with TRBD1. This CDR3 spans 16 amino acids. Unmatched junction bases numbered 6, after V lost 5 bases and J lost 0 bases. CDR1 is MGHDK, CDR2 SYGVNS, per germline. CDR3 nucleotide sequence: TGTGCCAGCAGTAAGACAGGGGCGCCCTCTGGAAACACCATATATTTT. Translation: CASSKTGAPSGNTIYF.

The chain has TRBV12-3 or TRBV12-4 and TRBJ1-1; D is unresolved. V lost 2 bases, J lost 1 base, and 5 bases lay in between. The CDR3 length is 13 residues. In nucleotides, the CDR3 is TGTGCCAGCAGTTTAACCGGGAACACTGAAGCTTTCTTT. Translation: CASSLTGNTEAFF.

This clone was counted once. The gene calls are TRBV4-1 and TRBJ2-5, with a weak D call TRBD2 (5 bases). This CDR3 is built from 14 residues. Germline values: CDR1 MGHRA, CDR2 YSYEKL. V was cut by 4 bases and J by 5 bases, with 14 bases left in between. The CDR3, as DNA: TGCGCCAGCAGCCTAAGGGAGTACGACGAGACCCAGTACTTC. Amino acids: CASSLREYDETQYF.

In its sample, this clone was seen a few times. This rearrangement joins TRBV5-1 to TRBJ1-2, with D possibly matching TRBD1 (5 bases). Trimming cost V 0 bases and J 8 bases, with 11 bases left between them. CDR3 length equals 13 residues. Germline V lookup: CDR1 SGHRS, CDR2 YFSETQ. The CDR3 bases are TGCGCCAGCAGCTTGGGGGGCGTTGACGGCTACACCTTC. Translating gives CASSLGGVDGYTF. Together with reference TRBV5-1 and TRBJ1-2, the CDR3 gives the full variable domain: KAGVTQTPRYLIKTRGQQVTLSCSPISGHRSVSWYQQTPGQGLQFLFEYFSETQRNKGNFPGRFSGRQFSNSRSEMNVSTLELGDSALYLCASSLGGVDGYTFGSGTRLTVV.

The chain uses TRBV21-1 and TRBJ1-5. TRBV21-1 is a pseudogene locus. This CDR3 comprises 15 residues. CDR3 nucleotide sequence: TGTGCCAGCAGCAAAACGGGAGTGGGCAGCCAGCCCCAGCATTTT. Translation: CASSKTGVGSQPQHF.

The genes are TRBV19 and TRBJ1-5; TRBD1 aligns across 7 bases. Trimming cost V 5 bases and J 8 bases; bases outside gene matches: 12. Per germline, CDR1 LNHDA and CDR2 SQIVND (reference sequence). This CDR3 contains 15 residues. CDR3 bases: TGTGCCAGTAGTCAACAGGGGCGGCTTCTTGAGCCCCAGCATTTT. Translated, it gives CASSQQGRLLEPQHF.

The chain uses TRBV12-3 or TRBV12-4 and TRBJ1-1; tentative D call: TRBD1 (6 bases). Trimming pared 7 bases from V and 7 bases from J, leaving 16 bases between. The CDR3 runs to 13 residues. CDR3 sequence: CASTKTGRGEAFF. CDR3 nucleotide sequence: TGTGCCAGCACCAAGACAGGTCGGGGTGAAGCTTTCTTT.

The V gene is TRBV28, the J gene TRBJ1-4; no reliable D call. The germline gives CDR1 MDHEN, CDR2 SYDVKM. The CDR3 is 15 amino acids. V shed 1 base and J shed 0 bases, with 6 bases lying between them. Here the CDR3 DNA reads TGTGCCAGCAGTTTATCAGGTGCAACTAATGAAAAACTGTTTTTT. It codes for CASSLSGATNEKLFF.

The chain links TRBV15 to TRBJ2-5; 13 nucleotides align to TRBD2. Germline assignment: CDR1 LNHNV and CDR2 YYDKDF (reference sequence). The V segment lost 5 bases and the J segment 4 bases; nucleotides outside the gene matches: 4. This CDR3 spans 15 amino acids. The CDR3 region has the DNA TGTGCCACCAGCTCTTGGACTAGCGGGGGAGAGACCCAGTACTTC. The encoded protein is CATSSWTSGGETQYF.

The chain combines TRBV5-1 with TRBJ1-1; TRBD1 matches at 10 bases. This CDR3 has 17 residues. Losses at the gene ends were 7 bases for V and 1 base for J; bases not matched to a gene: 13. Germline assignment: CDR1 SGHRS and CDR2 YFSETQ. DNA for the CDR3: TGCGCCAGCCGTCCGCCGGGGACAGGGGTGGAGAACACTGAAGCTTTCTTT. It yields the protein CASRPPGTGVENTEAFF.

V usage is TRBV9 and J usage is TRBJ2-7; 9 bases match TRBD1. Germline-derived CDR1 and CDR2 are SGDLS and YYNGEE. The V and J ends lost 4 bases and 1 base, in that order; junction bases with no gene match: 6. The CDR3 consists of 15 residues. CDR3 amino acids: CASSPTGQGSYEQYF. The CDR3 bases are TGTGCCAGCAGCCCAACAGGACAGGGGTCCTACGAGCAGTACTTC.

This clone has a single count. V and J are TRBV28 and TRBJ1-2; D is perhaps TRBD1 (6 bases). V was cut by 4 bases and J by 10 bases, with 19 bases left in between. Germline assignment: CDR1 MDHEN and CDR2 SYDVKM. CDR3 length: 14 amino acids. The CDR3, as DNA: TGTGCCAGCAGTTCCGGGGATATGAGGGGGATCTACACCTTC. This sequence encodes CASSSGDMRGIYTF.

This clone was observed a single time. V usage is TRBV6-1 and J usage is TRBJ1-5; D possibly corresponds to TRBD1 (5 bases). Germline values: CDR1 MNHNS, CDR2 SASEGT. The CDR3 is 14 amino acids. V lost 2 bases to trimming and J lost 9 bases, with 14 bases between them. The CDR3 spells CASSELAGSMPQHF. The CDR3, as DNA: TGTGCCAGCAGTGAATTGGCAGGGTCGATGCCCCAGCATTTT.

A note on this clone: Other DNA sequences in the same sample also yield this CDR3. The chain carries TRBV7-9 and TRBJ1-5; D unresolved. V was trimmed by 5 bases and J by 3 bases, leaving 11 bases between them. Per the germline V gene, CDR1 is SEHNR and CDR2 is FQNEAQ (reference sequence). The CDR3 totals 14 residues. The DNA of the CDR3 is TGTGCCAGCAGCCTAGGAGGGAACAATCAGCCCCAGCATTTT. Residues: CASSLGGNNQPQHF.

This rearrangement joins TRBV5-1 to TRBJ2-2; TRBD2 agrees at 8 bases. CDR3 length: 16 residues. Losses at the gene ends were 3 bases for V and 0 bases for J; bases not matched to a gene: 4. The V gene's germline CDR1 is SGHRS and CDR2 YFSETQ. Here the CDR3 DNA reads TGCGCCAGCAGCTCGGTAGCGGGAACGAACACCGGGGAGCTGTTTTTT. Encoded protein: CASSSVAGTNTGELFF.

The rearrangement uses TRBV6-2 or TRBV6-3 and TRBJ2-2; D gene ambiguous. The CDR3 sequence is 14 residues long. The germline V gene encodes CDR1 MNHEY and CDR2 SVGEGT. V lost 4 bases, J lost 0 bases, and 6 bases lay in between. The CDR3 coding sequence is TGTGCCAGCAGTTTCGACTCGAACACCGGGGAGCTGTTTTTT. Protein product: CASSFDSNTGELFF.

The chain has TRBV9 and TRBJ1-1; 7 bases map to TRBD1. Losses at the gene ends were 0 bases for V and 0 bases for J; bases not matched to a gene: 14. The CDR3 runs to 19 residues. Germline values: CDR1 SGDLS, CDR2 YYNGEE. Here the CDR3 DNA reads TGTGCCAGCAGCGTAGTAGCCGGACAGGCCCCAAGCATGAACACTGAAGCTTTCTTT. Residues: CASSVVAGQAPSMNTEAFF.

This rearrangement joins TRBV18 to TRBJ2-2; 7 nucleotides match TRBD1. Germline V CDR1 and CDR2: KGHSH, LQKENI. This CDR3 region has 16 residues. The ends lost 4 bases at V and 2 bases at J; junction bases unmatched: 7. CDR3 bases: TGTGCCAGCTCACTAGCCGGGACAGATAACACCGGGGAGCTGTTTTTT. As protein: CASSLAGTDNTGELFF.

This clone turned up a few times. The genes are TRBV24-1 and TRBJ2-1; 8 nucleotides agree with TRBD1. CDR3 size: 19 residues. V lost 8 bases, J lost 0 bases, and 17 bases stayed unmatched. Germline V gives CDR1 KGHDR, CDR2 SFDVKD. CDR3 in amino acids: CATNLDRGVVESSYNEQFF. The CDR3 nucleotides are TGTGCCACCAACCTCGACAGGGGCGTCGTGGAAAGCTCCTACAATGAGCAGTTCTTC.